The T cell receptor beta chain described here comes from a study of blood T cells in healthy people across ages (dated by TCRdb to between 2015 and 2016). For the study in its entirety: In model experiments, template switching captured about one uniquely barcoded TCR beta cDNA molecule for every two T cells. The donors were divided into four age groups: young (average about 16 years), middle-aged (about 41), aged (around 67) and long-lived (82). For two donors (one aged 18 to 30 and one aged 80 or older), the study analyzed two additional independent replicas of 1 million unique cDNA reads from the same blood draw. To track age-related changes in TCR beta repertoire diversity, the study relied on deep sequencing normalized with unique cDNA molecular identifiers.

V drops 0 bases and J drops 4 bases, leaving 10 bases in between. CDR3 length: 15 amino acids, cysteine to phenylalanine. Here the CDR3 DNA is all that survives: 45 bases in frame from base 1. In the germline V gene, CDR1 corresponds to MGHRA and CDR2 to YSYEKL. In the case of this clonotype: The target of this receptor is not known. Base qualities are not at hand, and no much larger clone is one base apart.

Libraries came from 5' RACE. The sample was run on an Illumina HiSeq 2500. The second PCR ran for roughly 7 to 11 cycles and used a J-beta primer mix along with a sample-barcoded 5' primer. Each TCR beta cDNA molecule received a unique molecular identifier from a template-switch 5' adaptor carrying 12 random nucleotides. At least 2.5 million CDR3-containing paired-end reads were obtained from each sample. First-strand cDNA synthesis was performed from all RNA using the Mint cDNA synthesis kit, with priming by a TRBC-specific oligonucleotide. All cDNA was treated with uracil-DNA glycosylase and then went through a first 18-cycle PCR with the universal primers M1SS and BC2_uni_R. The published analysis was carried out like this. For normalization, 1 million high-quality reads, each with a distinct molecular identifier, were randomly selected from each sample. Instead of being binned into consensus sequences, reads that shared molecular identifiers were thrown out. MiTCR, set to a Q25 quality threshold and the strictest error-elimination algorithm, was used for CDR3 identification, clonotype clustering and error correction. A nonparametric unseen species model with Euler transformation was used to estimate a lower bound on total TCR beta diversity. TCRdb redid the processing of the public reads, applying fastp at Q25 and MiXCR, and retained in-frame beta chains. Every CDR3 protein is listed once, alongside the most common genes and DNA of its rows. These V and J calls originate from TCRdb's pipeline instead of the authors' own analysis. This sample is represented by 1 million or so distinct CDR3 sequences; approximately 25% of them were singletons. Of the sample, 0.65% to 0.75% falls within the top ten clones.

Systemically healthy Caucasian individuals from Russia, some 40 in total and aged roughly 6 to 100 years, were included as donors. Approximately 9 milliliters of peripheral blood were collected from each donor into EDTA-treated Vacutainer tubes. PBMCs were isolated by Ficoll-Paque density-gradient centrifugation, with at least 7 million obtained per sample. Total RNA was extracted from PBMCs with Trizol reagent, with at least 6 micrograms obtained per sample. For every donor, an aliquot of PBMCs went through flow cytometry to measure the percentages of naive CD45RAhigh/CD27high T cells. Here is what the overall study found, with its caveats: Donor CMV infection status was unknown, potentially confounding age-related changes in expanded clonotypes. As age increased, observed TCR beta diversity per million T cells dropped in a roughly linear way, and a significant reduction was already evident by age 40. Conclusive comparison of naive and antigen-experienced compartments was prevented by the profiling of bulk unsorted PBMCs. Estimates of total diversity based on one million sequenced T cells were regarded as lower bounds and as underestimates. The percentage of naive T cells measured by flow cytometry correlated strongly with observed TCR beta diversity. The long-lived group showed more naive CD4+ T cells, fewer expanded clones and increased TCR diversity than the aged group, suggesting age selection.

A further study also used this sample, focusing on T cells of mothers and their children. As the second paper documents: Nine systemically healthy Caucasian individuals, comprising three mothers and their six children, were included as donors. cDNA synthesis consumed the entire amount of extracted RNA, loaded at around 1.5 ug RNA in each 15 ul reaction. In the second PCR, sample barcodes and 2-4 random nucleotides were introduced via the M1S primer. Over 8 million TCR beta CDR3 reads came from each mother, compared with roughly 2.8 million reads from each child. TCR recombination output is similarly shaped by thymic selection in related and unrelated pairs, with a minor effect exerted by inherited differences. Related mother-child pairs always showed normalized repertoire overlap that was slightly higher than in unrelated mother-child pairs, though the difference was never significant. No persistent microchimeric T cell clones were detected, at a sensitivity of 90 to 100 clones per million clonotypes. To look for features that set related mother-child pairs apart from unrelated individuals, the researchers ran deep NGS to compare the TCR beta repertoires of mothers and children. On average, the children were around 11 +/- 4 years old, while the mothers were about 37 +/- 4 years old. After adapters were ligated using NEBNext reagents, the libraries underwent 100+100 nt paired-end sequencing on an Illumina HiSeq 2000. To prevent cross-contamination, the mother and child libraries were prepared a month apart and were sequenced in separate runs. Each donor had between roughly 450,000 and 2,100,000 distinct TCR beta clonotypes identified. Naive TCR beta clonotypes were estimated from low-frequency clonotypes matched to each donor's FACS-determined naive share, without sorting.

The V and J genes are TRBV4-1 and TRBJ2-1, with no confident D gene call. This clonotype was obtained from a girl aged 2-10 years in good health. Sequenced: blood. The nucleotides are TGCGCCAGCAGCCAAGACCAAGGCCTATACAATGAGCAGTTCTTC. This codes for CASSQDQGLYNEQFF.